This TCR beta chain originates from a study of identical twins. General study points: Fewer insertions marked abundant cord blood beta clonotypes; young adult naive trended weakly, memory not at all.

Trimming took 5 bases from V and 0 from J, leaving 16 bases between them. This CDR3 spans 17 amino acids. This clonotype was counted at least ten times. Its specificity is not known. TCRdb called the 5' RACE reads again in MiXCR, with one record for every CDR3 protein. The repertoire holds 130,000 to 150,000 distinct CDR3 sequences, under 4.5% seen once, with 8.1% in the top ten. V gene TRBV12-3 or TRBV12-4 combines with J gene TRBJ1-4; tentatively, D is TRBD1 (6 bases). The source is a man aged 18 to 30 in good health. The source material was memory T cells sorted from blood. CDR3 DNA: TGTGCCAGCAGTCCAGACAGGCTCGGGTCAACTAATGAAAAACTGTTTTTT. Protein: CASSPDRLGSTNEKLFF.